Listed here is a single T cell receptor (beta chain). The antigen is unknown. The data belong to a study of shared clonotypes between healthy human individuals. Assay used: immunoSEQ multiplex PCR; TCRdb lists only in-frame clones, some missing. The top ten clones hold around 0.13% of a sample with millions of clones, roughly 94% of them seen once. This CDR3 comprises 13 residues. The V gene's germline CDR1 is KGHSH and CDR2 LQKENI. V lost 4 bases and J 3 bases, leaving 10 bases between the germline ends. Whole-study results and caveats: Read depth was anticipated to influence clonotype sharing among donors.

The receptor comes from a man aged 18 to 35 in good health. This chain links TRBV18 with TRBJ2-7; D possibly corresponds to TRBD2 (5 bases). The sequencing input was naive CD4+ T cells sorted from blood. Regarding subset: CD45RA+ positively selected. The CDR3 is CASSQGEIYEQYF. In nucleotides, the CDR3 is TGTGCCAGCTCACAGGGAGAAATCTACGAGCAGTACTTC.